This T cell receptor beta chain comes out of a study of metastatic and nonmetastatic thyroid tumors. Study summary: It was across blood and tumor or nodule tissue from malignant and benign thyroid patients that repertoires were compared.

CDR1 and CDR2 from the germline V gene are LGHDT and YNNKEL (reference sequence). Trimming left V 6 bases short and J 9 bases short, with 12 bases between. CDR3 length: 12 amino acids. This clone was recorded many times. What it binds is unknown. Other DNA sequences in this specimen translate into the identical CDR3. Ahead of thyroid surgery, no patient had received treatment of any kind. In the original workflow: Between-group CDR3 differences, defined by clinicopathological status, yielded a distant-metastasis classifier for papillary thyroid cancer. TCRdb reprocessed the PCR reads using MiXCR. TCRdb, rather than the study authors, made the V and J calls. The table includes under 35,000 clones, about 21% detected once. Study conclusions and caveats: Malignant thyroid tumors reportedly exceeded benign nodules significantly in TCR beta diversity, with the difference appearing in blood and tumor.

The sequence derives from a female donor with papillary thyroid cancer or a benign thyroid nodule (not recorded which). Some clones in this sample may be carry-over from other donors' samples. The sequencing sample was made of blood. The chain uses TRBV3-1 and TRBJ2-1, with D possibly being TRBD1 or TRBD2 (5 bases each). The CDR3, as DNA: TGTGCCAGCAGTCGAGCGAGGGGTGAGCAGTTCTTC. Residues: CASSRARGEQFF.